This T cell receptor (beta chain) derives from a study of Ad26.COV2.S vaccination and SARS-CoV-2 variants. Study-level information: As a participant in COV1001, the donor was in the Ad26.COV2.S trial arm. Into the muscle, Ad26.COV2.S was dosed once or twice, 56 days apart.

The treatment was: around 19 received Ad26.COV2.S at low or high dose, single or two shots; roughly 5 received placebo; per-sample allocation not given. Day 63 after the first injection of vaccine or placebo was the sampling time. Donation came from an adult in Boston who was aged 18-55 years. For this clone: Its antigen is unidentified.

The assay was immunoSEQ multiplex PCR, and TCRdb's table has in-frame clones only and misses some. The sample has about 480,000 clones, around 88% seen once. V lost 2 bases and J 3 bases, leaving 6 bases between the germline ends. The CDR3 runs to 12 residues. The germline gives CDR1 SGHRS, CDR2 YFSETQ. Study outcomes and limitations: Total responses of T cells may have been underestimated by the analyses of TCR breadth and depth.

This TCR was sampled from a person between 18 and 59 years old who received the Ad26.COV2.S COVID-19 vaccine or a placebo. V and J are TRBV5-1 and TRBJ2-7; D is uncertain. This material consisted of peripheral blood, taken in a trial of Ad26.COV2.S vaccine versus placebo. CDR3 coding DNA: TGCGCCAGCAGCTTACAGAACTACGAGCAGTACTTC. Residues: CASSLQNYEQYF.